These 32 T cell receptor beta chains came from one sample sequenced in a study of a mutant IDH1 vaccine in newly diagnosed glioma. As to time point: week 11, during vaccination. One vaccine dose held 300 ug of mutant IDH1 20-mer peptide and came with topical imiquimod. Assay used: immunoSEQ multiplex PCR; TCRdb lists only in-frame clones, some missing. The data contain 110,000 or so clones, 90% of them singletons. Their antigens remain unidentified. Sequencing used PBMCs, obtained from a glioma patient whose treatment included an IDH1 peptide vaccine. The receptors stem from a woman aged 50 to 60 with glioma.

The V and J genes are TRBV9 and TRBJ2-5; a possible D gene is TRBD2 (5 bases). Trimming removed 0 bases from V and 5 bases from J, with 14 bases in between. Germline lookup yields CDR1 SGDLS and CDR2 YYNGEE. There are 15 residues in the CDR3. The CDR3 coding sequence is TGTGCCAGCAGCGTAGGCCCGGGATCGAGGGAGACCCAGTACTTC. Its translation is CASSVGPGSRETQYF.

This clone was picked up one time. V is TRBV6-5 and J is TRBJ2-7, with TRBD1 matching over 10 bases. CDR3 length: 15 residues. Germline V gene sequence: CDR1 MNHEY, CDR2 SVGAGI. With V trimmed by 6 bases and J by 5 bases, 10 bases remained unmatched. CDR3: CASSKTGTGANEQYF. In nucleotides, the CDR3 is TGTGCCAGCAGCAAGACCGGGACAGGGGCCAACGAGCAGTACTTC.

V is TRBV11-2 and J is TRBJ2-7; the match to TRBD1 covers 8 bases. Germline CDR1 and CDR2: SGHAT and FQNNGV. Germline trimming cut 5 bases from V and 4 bases from J; bases unmatched to any gene: 7. CDR3 length equals 14 residues. The CDR3 sequence is CASSPGRGLYEQYF. The CDR3 nucleotides are TGTGCCAGCAGCCCAGGCAGGGGGCTGTACGAGCAGTACTTC.

This clone was recorded at least ten times. J is TRBJ2-1 and V is TRBV4-2; no clear D gene. The CDR3 has 14 amino acids. Trimming left V 0 bases short and J 2 bases short, with 5 bases between. Germline CDR1 reads LGHNA; CDR2 reads YNFKEQ. The CDR3, as DNA: TGTGCCAGCAGCCAAGATGGGACCTACAATGAGCAGTTCTTC. Its translation: CASSQDGTYNEQFF.

The chain links TRBV9 to TRBJ2-3; 7 bases align to TRBD2. The CDR3 has 15 amino acids. Germline loops: CDR1 SGDLS, CDR2 YYNGEE. J was trimmed by 1 base and V by 0 bases; bases with no gene match: 2. The CDR3 here is CASSVAGGGTDTQYF. DNA for the CDR3: TGTGCCAGCAGCGTAGCGGGAGGTGGCACAGATACGCAGTATTTT.

The rearrangement uses TRBV28 and TRBJ2-7; D gene uncertain. The CDR3 runs to 15 residues. V was shortened by 8 bases and J by 2 bases, with 19 bases between the two germline ends. Germline CDR1 reads MDHEN; CDR2 reads SYDVKM. The CDR3 bases are TGTGCCAGCGCCCCCACCGATCCCGGAACCTACGAGCAGTACTTC. It is translated as CASAPTDPGTYEQYF.

This clone was found once. The V and J genes are TRBV27 and TRBJ2-7, with unresolved D. The germline V gene has CDR1 MNHEY and CDR2 SMNVEV (reference sequence). V lost 3 bases and J lost 0, with 6 bases in between. There are 13 residues in the CDR3. CDR3 coding DNA: TGTGCCAGCAGTTTCGGCACCTCCTACGAGCAGTACTTC. Protein sequence: CASSFGTSYEQYF.

Here the CDR3 reads CASTPRGTSSYNEQFF. The CDR3, as DNA: TGTGCCAGTACCCCAAGAGGTACGAGCTCCTACAATGAGCAGTTCTTC. The V gene is TRBV19, the J gene TRBJ2-1; no definite D call. Germline values: CDR1 LNHDA, CDR2 SQIVND (reference sequence). The CDR3 has 16 amino acids. Trimming shortened V by 7 bases and J by 0 bases, and 16 bases separated the two germline ends.

The chain recombines TRBV14 with TRBJ2-2; D possibly corresponds to TRBD2 (6 bases). V lost 8 bases and J lost 0, with 13 bases in between. Germline V gene sequence: CDR1 SGHDN, CDR2 FVKESK. The CDR3 loop spans 15 amino acids. The CDR3 region has the DNA TGTGCCAGCGCGGGACGATACCCGAACACCGGGGAGCTGTTTTTT. Its protein is CASAGRYPNTGELFF. The full variable domain, in which reference TRBV14 and TRBJ2-2 provide the parts outside the CDR3, is EAGVTQFPSHSVIEKGQTVTLRCDPISGHDNLYWYRRVMGKEIKFLLHFVKESKQDESGMPNNRFLAERTGGTYSTLKVQPAELEDSGVYFCASAGRYPNTGELFFGEGSRLTVL.

The chain uses TRBV10-2 and TRBJ1-6, with 8 bases that match TRBD1. Germline assignment: CDR1 WSHSY and CDR2 SAAADI. This CDR3 has 15 residues. V trimming: 2 bases; J trimming: 10 bases; junction bases outside the gene matches: 7. In DNA, the CDR3 is TGCGCCAGCAGTGAGGGACAGGGCGTGACATCACCCCTCCACTTT. Translated, it gives CASSEGQGVTSPLHF.

The chain links TRBV5-1 to TRBJ1-3; D gene uncertain. Trimming stripped 1 base from V and 2 bases from J, with 4 bases between. The CDR3 is 13 amino acids. The V gene's germline CDR1 is SGHRS and CDR2 YFSETQ. This CDR3 is CASSLFPGNTIYF. Here the CDR3 DNA reads TGCGCCAGCAGCTTGTTTCCTGGAAACACCATATATTTT.

This clone showed up just once. The J gene is TRBJ2-5, the V gene TRBV13; the D is unclear. The DNA end is a closer match to TRBJ2-7, so the J assignment may be wrong. There are 14 residues in the CDR3. Germline V gives CDR1 PRHDT, CDR2 FYEKMQ (reference sequence). The CDR3 loop reads CASSLADLEYEQYF. The DNA of the CDR3 is TGTGCCAGCAGCTTAGCCGATTTGGAGTACGAGCAGTACTTC.

The CDR3 sequence is CASSSRVAGVYEQYF. The CDR3 DNA is TGCGCCAGCAGCTCCCGCGTAGCGGGAGTGTACGAGCAGTACTTC. The rearrangement joins TRBV5-1 to TRBJ2-7; 9 bases align to TRBD2. The J segment lost 4 bases and the V segment lost 3 bases, leaving 8 bases of the junction unmatched. Looked up from germline, CDR1 is SGHRS and CDR2 is YFSETQ. This CDR3 spans 15 amino acids.

There are a few counts of this clone. This chain uses TRBV5-6 with TRBJ2-7, with D possibly TRBD2 on 6 matching bases. Germline V CDR1 and CDR2: SGHDT, YYEEEE. Trimming shortened V by 5 bases and J by 3 bases, and 12 bases separated the two germline ends. The CDR3 extends over 13 amino acids. The CDR3 loop is CASRFFGGYEQYF. The DNA of the CDR3 is TGTGCCAGCAGATTCTTCGGGGGCTACGAGCAGTACTTC. The whole variable domain, filled in from reference TRBV5-6 and TRBJ2-7, reads DAGVTQSPTHLIKTRGQQVTLRCSPKSGHDTVSWYQQALGQGPQFIFQYYEEEERQRGNFPDRFSGHQFPNYSSELNVNALLLGDSALYLCASRFFGGYEQYFGPGTRLTVT.

This chain connects TRBV19 to TRBJ2-2, with D possibly being TRBD1 (6 bases). Per germline, CDR1 LNHDA and CDR2 SQIVND (reference sequence). There are 15 residues in the CDR3. The V end lost 3 bases, the J end lost 6 bases, and 14 bases lay between the germline ends. The CDR3 bases are TGTGCCAGTAGTATTAAGTACAGGGATGCCGGGGAGCTGTTTTTT. Amino acids: CASSIKYRDAGELFF.

The chain is built from TRBV5-1 and TRBJ2-7, with 7 nucleotides matching TRBD2. The V gene's germline CDR1 is SGHRS and CDR2 YFSETQ. The CDR3 is made up of 15 amino acids. V was pared by 3 bases and J by 7 bases, with 13 bases of the junction left unmatched. CDR3 sequence: CASSSEGRGAGEQYF. In DNA form, the CDR3 reads TGCGCCAGCAGCTCCGAGGGGAGGGGAGCGGGGGAGCAGTACTTC.

This CDR3 reads CASRPLPGVPYEQYF. CDR3 coding DNA: TGTGCCAGCAGGCCTCTGCCGGGAGTACCCTACGAGCAGTACTTC. The genes are TRBV6-5 and TRBJ2-7; a weak D match, TRBD2 (6 bases). Trimming left V 6 bases short and J 2 bases short, with 17 bases between. Germline V lookup: CDR1 MNHEY, CDR2 SVGAGI. The CDR3 has 15 amino acids.

The rearrangement links TRBV5-4 to TRBJ2-3; 12 bases are a match to TRBD2. V trimming: 5 bases; J trimming: 8 bases; junction bases outside the gene matches: 12. Germline loops: CDR1 SGHNT, CDR2 YYREEE (reference sequence). The CDR3 length is 16 residues. CDR3 bases: TGTGCCAGCAGTGCTGCTAGCGGGAGGGCCTTACTTACGCAGTATTTT. Translating it yields CASSAASGRALLTQYF.

The gene calls are TRBV21-1 and TRBJ2-7. TRBV21-1 is flagged as a pseudogene. This CDR3 is built from 16 residues. CDR3 sequence: CASSKFRVGILYEQYF. The CDR3 DNA reads TGTGCCAGCAGCAAATTTAGGGTAGGGATCCTTTACGAGCAGTACTTC.

The V gene is TRBV15, the J gene TRBJ1-1; D is undetermined. Germline-derived CDR1 and CDR2 are LNHNV and YYDKDF (reference sequence). V lost 6 bases and J 1 base, leaving 15 bases between the germline ends. This CDR3 is built from 15 residues. Written as DNA, the CDR3 is TGTGCCACCAGGGAACTGAGTTGGGGGAACACTGAAGCTTTCTTT. Its protein is CATRELSWGNTEAFF.

This chain links TRBV9 with TRBJ2-5; TRBD2 matches at 9 bases. Germline-derived CDR1 and CDR2 are SGDLS and YYNGEE. Trimming cost V 0 bases and J 1 base; bases outside gene matches: 1. This CDR3 is 15 amino acids long. The CDR3 bases are TGTGCCAGCAGCGTAGCTAGCGGGACCCAAGAGACCCAGTACTTC. Translating gives CASSVASGTQETQYF. Full variable domain (remainder filled in from reference TRBV9 and TRBJ2-5): DSGVTQTPKHLITATGQRVTLRCSPRSGDLSVYWYQQSLDQGLQFLIQYYNGEERAKGNILERFSAQQFPDLHSELNLSSLELGDSALYFCASSVASGTQETQYFGPGTRLLVL.

The chain uses TRBV9 and TRBJ2-7; D might be TRBD2 (6 bases). Trimming took 4 bases from V and 9 from J, leaving 20 bases between them. The V gene's germline CDR1 is SGDLS and CDR2 YYNGEE. The CDR3 has 14 amino acids. DNA of the CDR3: TGTGCCAGCAGCCCGGCGGGGCTGTTGATCCGGCAGTACTTC. Residues: CASSPAGLLIRQYF.

The chain couples TRBV6-5 to TRBJ1-2; unclear D gene. The germline V gene encodes CDR1 MNHEY and CDR2 SVGAGI. V was trimmed by 0 bases and J by 1 base, leaving 6 bases between them. This CDR3 comprises 14 residues. CDR3 sequence: CASSYSDNNYGYTF. As DNA, the CDR3 is TGTGCCAGCAGTTACTCAGACAATAACTATGGCTACACCTTC.

This chain joins TRBV15 and TRBJ2-7, with D perhaps matching TRBD2 (6 bases). V was trimmed by 0 bases and J by 2 bases, leaving 17 bases between them. Germline lookup yields CDR1 LNHNV and CDR2 YYDKDF (reference sequence). This CDR3 has 17 amino acids. CDR3 amino acids: CATSRDLSAGPTYEQYF. DNA for the CDR3: TGTGCCACCAGCAGAGATCTTAGTGCGGGACCCACCTACGAGCAGTACTTC.

This chain joins TRBV10-3 and TRBJ2-5; TRBD2 aligns across 7 bases. Germline loops: CDR1 ENHRY, CDR2 SYGVKD. Germline trimming cut 10 bases from V and 4 bases from J; bases unmatched to any gene: 6. This CDR3 region has 12 residues. Written as DNA, the CDR3 is TGTGCCACCACGGGGGAGGGAGAGACCCAGTACTTC. Its translation is CATTGEGETQYF.

The rearrangement uses TRBV9 and TRBJ2-2; maybe TRBD1 (6 bases). V dropped 2 bases and J dropped 1 base, with 15 bases sitting between them. The germline V gene has CDR1 SGDLS and CDR2 YYNGEE. There are 17 residues in the CDR3. CDR3 amino acids: CASSVRSRGQNTGELFF. DNA for the CDR3: TGTGCCAGCAGCGTCCGAAGTAGGGGACAGAACACCGGGGAGCTGTTTTTT. Filled out from reference TRBV9 and TRBJ2-2, the complete variable domain reads DSGVTQTPKHLITATGQRVTLRCSPRSGDLSVYWYQQSLDQGLQFLIQYYNGEERAKGNILERFSAQQFPDLHSELNLSSLELGDSALYFCASSVRSRGQNTGELFFGEGSRLTVL.

J is TRBJ2-5 and V is TRBV5-1, with a tentative D call TRBD1 (6 bases). V gave up 9 bases and J gave up 4 bases, with 19 bases separating them. The CDR3 is 14 amino acids. The germline gives CDR1 SGHRS, CDR2 YFSETQ. For the CDR3, the DNA is TGCGCCAACTCCGACAGGCCAGGTGGAGAGACCCAGTACTTC. Translated, it gives CANSDRPGGETQYF.

The chain carries TRBV19 and TRBJ2-2; 8 nucleotides align to TRBD2. J gave up 1 base and V 7 bases, and 8 bases lay outside the gene matches. This CDR3 contains 16 residues. Germline lookup yields CDR1 LNHDA and CDR2 SQIVND (reference sequence). CDR3 region: CASKWRREVNTGELFF. As DNA, the CDR3 is TGTGCCAGTAAATGGCGGCGGGAGGTGAACACCGGGGAGCTGTTTTTT.

The genes are TRBV29-1 and TRBJ2-5; no firm D call. The CDR3 covers 13 residues. From germline, CDR1 is SQVTM and CDR2 ANQGSEA. Trimming left V 4 bases short and J 0 bases short, with 9 bases between. The CDR3 DNA reads TGCAGCGTTGTGAAGCTTAACCAAGAGACCCAGTACTTC. Protein product: CSVVKLNQETQYF. Together with reference TRBV29-1 and TRBJ2-5, the CDR3 gives the full variable domain: SAVISQKPSRDICQRGTSLTIQCQVDSQVTMMFWYRQQPGQSLTLIATANQGSEATYESGFVIDKFPISRPNLTFSTLTVSNMSPEDSSIYLCSVVKLNQETQYFGPGTRLLVL.

CDR3 loop: CASSDGSGAGGGEGQYF. The CDR3 DNA reads TGTGCCAGCAGCGACGGGAGTGGAGCGGGAGGGGGGGAAGGGCAGTACTTC. The chain recombines TRBV27 with TRBJ2-7; 10 bases agree with TRBD2. The CDR3 is 17 amino acids. The germline V gene has CDR1 MNHEY and CDR2 SMNVEV (reference sequence). Trimming removed 6 bases from V and 9 bases from J; junction bases left unmatched: 20.

This clone was seen just once. The chain carries TRBV13 and TRBJ2-7; 9 positions match TRBD2. The V gene end was trimmed by 5 bases and the J gene end by 1 base; junction bases not matched to a gene: 9. This CDR3 is 16 amino acids long. The germline gives CDR1 PRHDT, CDR2 FYEKMQ (reference sequence). CDR3 sequence reads: CASSPDRLAESYEQYF. The CDR3 DNA reads TGTGCCAGCAGCCCCGACAGACTAGCGGAGTCCTACGAGCAGTACTTC. Full variable domain (remainder filled in from reference TRBV13 and TRBJ2-7): AAGVIQSPRHLIKEKRETATLKCYPIPRHDTVYWYQQGPGQDPQFLISFYEKMQSDKGSIPDRFSAQQFSDYHSELNMSSLELGDSALYFCASSPDRLAESYEQYFGPGTRLTVT.

V gene TRBV9 combines with J gene TRBJ1-1; unclear D gene. In germline, CDR1 is SGDLS, CDR2 YYNGEE. Trimming cost V 4 bases and J 7 bases, with 8 bases left between them. The CDR3 contains 11 residues. The CDR3 reads CASSPLGEAFF. The CDR3 DNA is TGTGCCAGCAGCCCTCTTGGTGAAGCTTTCTTT. Complete variable domain (other parts from reference TRBV9 and TRBJ1-1): DSGVTQTPKHLITATGQRVTLRCSPRSGDLSVYWYQQSLDQGLQFLIQYYNGEERAKGNILERFSAQQFPDLHSELNLSSLELGDSALYFCASSPLGEAFFGQGTRLTVV.